These T cell receptor beta chains were read from a single sample in a study of T cell repertoires in cytomegalovirus infection. No antigen has been identified for these receptors. A single record per CDR3 protein comes from TCRdb applying MiXCR to the reads. The sample comprises around 78,000 distinct CDR3 sequences, 20% to 30% of which are singletons, and roughly 50% rests with the top ten. Sequences were derived from CD8+ T cells from cultured PBMCs, sampled from culture after CMV antigen stimulation. The receptors originated from a human donor in good health (CMV status not recorded). Some clones in this sample may be carry-over from other donors' samples. CDR3s leave out the opening cysteine and the closing phenylalanine or tryptophan.

11 | TRBV4-3 | ASSQVVGETQY
14 | TRBV2 | ASSGGTGGARETQY
10 | TRBV4-1 | ASSQDQGEAF
10 | TRBV4-3 | ASSQDLNEQF
16 | TRBV6-1 | ASSTRNRDRVSEETQY
14 | TRBV4-1 | ASSHPRAPTSDGYT
13 | TRBV27 | ASSPLAGGQDEQF
13 | TRBV6-5 | ASSLLGGRAEKLF
11 | TRBV19 | ASSIVPGYEQY
12 | TRBV5-5 | ASSLLKLNTEAF
13 | TRBV5-1 | ASSLERAASYEQY
12 | TRBV28 | ASTITGGTDTQY
11 | TRBV11-2 | ASLGAGREKLF
13 | TRBV5-4 | ASSLARGGNTEAF
10 | TRBV29-1 | SVRSGQETQY
12 | TRBV7-9 | ASSPGGLQETQY
13 | TRBV19 | ASRSNGGQGYGYT
11 | TRBV19 | ASSGIAGNEQY
13 | TRBV7-6 | ASSLGQGASNEQF
16 | TRBV11-2 | ASSSRSGTGANTGELF
11 | TRBV29-1 | SVLTGEAGELF
15 | TRBV23-1 | ASSQPPRSSYNSPLH
13 | TRBV7-8 | ASSPWDRLNSPLH
17 | TRBV9 | ASSDPRVPQNENTGELF
14 | TRBV30 | AWSHLPGQHQDTQY
9 | TRBV30 | AWSVRYEQF
11 | TRBV6-5 | ASSYSDREGYT
13 | TRBV7-6 | ASSLVGQGNYEQY
11 | TRBV3-1 | ASSRFEGDEQF
15 | TRBV2 | AIQGTQGQGNYNEQF
11 | TRBV27 | ASSDGGVTEAF
12 | TRBV20-1 | SARAGRGYETQY
15 | TRBV7-9 | ASSPDIPGGQSYEQY
11 | TRBV7-2 | ASTGGGTDTQY
11 | TRBV7-9 | ASSLAAQDSQY
9 | TRBV11-2 | ASTLGSEQY
11 | TRBV27 | ASGGTNTGELF
11 | TRBV30 | AWSAGTSGEQF
13 | TRBV5-6 | ASSLVSSGANVLT
11 | TRBV20-1 | SAPLRLGETQY
11 | TRBV7-2 | ASSLVTGAEAF
12 | TRBV5-1 | ASAGTNYRNEQF